This T cell receptor (beta chain) emerged from a study of Ad26.COV2.S vaccination and SARS-CoV-2 variants. This CDR3 has 17 amino acids. Looked up from germline, CDR1 is SGHTA and CDR2 is FQGTGA. Trimming shortened V by 4 bases and J by 5 bases, and 22 bases separated the two germline ends. The table came from immunoSEQ multiplex PCR; TCRdb's copy has only in-frame clones and leaves some out. The sample consists of 350,000 to 450,000 clones, about 90% of them appearing once. The source of this sequence is a human donor who had recovered from COVID-19. The source material was peripheral blood, sampled after recovery from COVID-19. The chain carries TRBV7-3 and TRBJ2-3, with D perhaps TRBD2 (5 bases). The CDR3 here is CASSSGVRGREKDTQYF. CDR3 coding DNA: TGTGCCAGCAGCTCTGGGGTCCGCGGGCGTGAGAAAGATACGCAGTATTTT.